Shown below are 28 T cell receptor beta chains from a single sample sequenced in a study of T cells expressing NK-cell markers. With the 5' RACE reads reprocessed, TCRdb shows one record per CDR3 protein and no DNA. The sample's table shows 160,000 or so distinct CDR3 sequences. Sequenced sample: blood T cells: a sorted CD56 or NKG2C T cell subset, CD4+ or CD8+ T cells, or bulk PBMC T cells (not recorded which). The receptors come from a woman between 18 and 75 years old in good health.

The chain employs TRBV2 and TRBJ1-5. Germline V gives CDR1 SNHLY, CDR2 FYNNEI. The CDR3 totals 11 residues. The CDR3 here is CASSVGAPQHF.

The chain joins TRBV5-1 to TRBJ2-1. CDR1 is SGHRS, CDR2 YFSETQ, per germline. The CDR3 sequence is 14 residues long. The CDR3 protein is CASSLSDLYNEQFF. Drawing the rest from reference TRBV5-1 and TRBJ2-1, the complete variable domain is KAGVTQTPRYLIKTRGQQVTLSCSPISGHRSVSWYQQTPGQGLQFLFEYFSETQRNKGNFPGRFSGRQFSNSRSEMNVSTLELGDSALYLCASSLSDLYNEQFFGPGTRLTVL.

This chain uses TRBV7-7 with TRBJ2-5; TCRdb picks TRBD1, but there is no DNA to check that call. This CDR3 is 13 amino acids long. CDR1 is SSHAT, CDR2 FNYEAQ, per germline (reference sequence). The CDR3 is CASSQTGQETQYF.

V gene TRBV9 combines with J gene TRBJ1-5. Germline loops: CDR1 SGDLS, CDR2 YYNGEE. The CDR3 has 15 amino acids. The CDR3 protein is CASSVGLERNQPQHF.

J is TRBJ1-3 and V is TRBV9; TCRdb proposes TRBD1, but this gene call is untestable without DNA. The germline V gene has CDR1 SGDLS and CDR2 YYNGEE. This CDR3 has 15 residues. The CDR3 is CASSPGDFSGNTIYF.

The CDR3 loop is CSAGQGFHQPQHF. This chain links TRBV29-1 with TRBJ1-5; no DNA is available, so the TRBD1 call from TCRdb remains unchecked. The CDR3 spans 13 residues. Germline values: CDR1 SQVTM, CDR2 ANQGSEA.

The chain joins TRBV3-1 to TRBJ2-4; without DNA, the TCRdb call of TRBD1 cannot be checked. The CDR3 is made up of 15 amino acids. The germline gives CDR1 LGHDT, CDR2 YNNKEL (reference sequence). This CDR3 reads CASSQGRDRLDIQYF.

This chain links TRBV5-1 with TRBJ1-3. The germline CDR1 and CDR2 sequences are SGHRS and YFSETQ. This CDR3 spans 14 amino acids. CDR3 loop: CASSFQTSGNTIYF.

The chain recombines TRBV12-3 or TRBV12-4 with TRBJ1-2. The CDR3 has 14 amino acids. The CDR3: CASRAAVNNYGYTF.

The CDR3 here is CSASQSGPSNQPQHF. This rearrangement joins TRBV20-1 to TRBJ1-5. Germline V gene data show CDR1 as DFQATT and CDR2 as SNEGSKA (reference sequence). The CDR3 sequence is 15 residues long.

The gene calls are TRBV25-1 and TRBJ2-1; without DNA, the TCRdb call of TRBD1 cannot be checked. Germline values: CDR1 MGHDK, CDR2 SYGVNS. This CDR3 contains 11 residues. CDR3 sequence: CASTRGREQFF. The full variable domain, with the rest looked up from reference TRBV25-1 and TRBJ2-1, is EADIYQTPRYLVIGTGKKITLECSQTMGHDKMYWYQQDPGMELHLIHYSYGVNSTEKGDLSSESTVSRIRTEHFPLTLESARPSHTSQYLCASTRGREQFFGPGTRLTVL.

The rearrangement uses TRBV5-1 and TRBJ2-3; TCRdb returns TRBD1, unconfirmable since there is no DNA. CDR1 is SGHRS, CDR2 YFSETQ, per germline. The CDR3 is 15 amino acids. This chain's CDR3 is CASSTSTGPTDTQYF.

The chain links TRBV7-7 to TRBJ1-2; checking the TCRdb D call of TRBD1 is not possible without DNA. In germline, CDR1 is SSHAT, CDR2 FNYEAQ (reference sequence). CDR3 length equals 15 residues. The CDR3 reads CASSARTGGTYGYTF.

This sequence joins TRBV5-1 and TRBJ2-2; without DNA, the TCRdb call of TRBD2 cannot be checked. Per germline, CDR1 SGHRS and CDR2 YFSETQ. The CDR3 runs to 13 residues. CDR3 protein: CASSLGTPGELFF.

The CDR3: CAWSEAGWSGELFF. The chain links TRBV30 to TRBJ2-2; TCRdb gives TRBD2 as the D gene, but with no DNA this cannot be confirmed. The CDR3 consists of 14 residues. The germline gives CDR1 GTSNPN, CDR2 SVGIG (reference sequence).

This chain joins TRBV7-9 and TRBJ2-7. Germline V lookup: CDR1 SEHNR, CDR2 FQNEAQ (reference sequence). The CDR3 is 13 residues long. The CDR3 is CASSLEGGYEQYF.

V is TRBV12-3 or TRBV12-4 and J is TRBJ1-2; TCRdb selects TRBD1, and the lack of DNA leaves this call unchecked. This CDR3 has 12 amino acids. The CDR3 spells CASRGGPRGYTF.

The CDR3 loop reads CASSQGSSGSPLHF. V gene TRBV3-1 combines with J gene TRBJ1-6. CDR3 length: 14 amino acids. The germline V gene encodes CDR1 LGHDT and CDR2 YNNKEL (reference sequence).

This sequence joins TRBV14 and TRBJ1-1. Germline V lookup: CDR1 SGHDN, CDR2 FVKESK. CDR3 length: 16 amino acids. This CDR3 is CASSQDSGSMNTEAFF.

The V and J genes are TRBV6-4 and TRBJ2-1; the TRBD1 assignment by TCRdb is unverifiable without DNA. CDR3 length: 14 residues. In germline, CDR1 is MRHNA, CDR2 SNTAGT. The CDR3 is CASRQDRVTYEQFF.

The CDR3 protein is CASSQTGLAGYF. The V gene is TRBV2, the J gene TRBJ2-3; no DNA is available, so the TRBD2 call from TCRdb remains unchecked. Germline lookup yields CDR1 SNHLY and CDR2 FYNNEI. The CDR3 is 12 amino acids.

The CDR3 sequence: CASSAQGAAYEQYF. This chain joins TRBV5-1 and TRBJ2-7; the TRBD1 assignment by TCRdb is unverifiable without DNA. Germline assignment: CDR1 SGHRS and CDR2 YFSETQ. The CDR3 is 14 amino acids.

The chain employs TRBV9 and TRBJ1-1; no DNA is available, so the TRBD1 call from TCRdb remains unchecked. CDR1 SGDLS and CDR2 YYNGEE come from the germline V gene. This CDR3 has 16 residues. The CDR3 is CASSPGQAYVGTEAFF.

The chain combines TRBV6-1 with TRBJ2-1; TCRdb's D call of TRBD1 is untestable without DNA. The germline CDR1 and CDR2 sequences are MNHNS and SASEGT. The CDR3 covers 12 residues. This CDR3 reads CASTLRGHEQFF.

The V call is TRBV2, the J call TRBJ2-7; TCRdb designates TRBD2, a call that cannot be tested without DNA. The germline V gene encodes CDR1 SNHLY and CDR2 FYNNEI. This CDR3 region has 15 residues. This CDR3 is CASRPGTRQTYEQYF.

The rearrangement links TRBV5-1 to TRBJ2-5; the TRBD1 assignment by TCRdb is unverifiable without DNA. The CDR3 is made up of 15 amino acids. CDR1 and CDR2 from the germline V gene are SGHRS and YFSETQ. The CDR3 sequence is CASSEGGAVQETQYF.

The chain combines TRBV7-9 with TRBJ1-3; TCRdb's D call of TRBD1 is untestable without DNA. From germline, CDR1 is SEHNR and CDR2 FQNEAQ (reference sequence). The CDR3 spans 16 residues. CDR3 sequence: CASSSRRLLGGNTIYF.

The rearrangement uses TRBV12-3 or TRBV12-4 and TRBJ1-3; TCRdb proposes TRBD1, but this gene call is untestable without DNA. The CDR3 length is 15 residues. CDR3: CASSPTGIGGNTIYF.